This passage covers 8 T cell receptor beta chains from one sample sequenced in a study of blood T cell repertoires in COVID-19. The protocol was immunoSEQ multiplex PCR, while the TCRdb copy is restricted to in-frame clones and leaves out a portion. The table has a few hundred thousand clones, over 75% seen once. The specimen was PBMCs or T cells enriched from blood (not recorded which). Receptors originate from a man between 25 and 39 years old who had recovered from COVID-19.

The chain carries TRBV21-1 and TRBJ2-3; no DNA check was done on the table's D call, TRBD2. TRBV21-1 is a pseudogene. The CDR3 sequence is 18 residues long. CDR3 amino acids: CASSKLRTSGGGTDTQYF. The CDR3 nucleotides are TGTGCCAGCAGCAAACTTAGGACTAGCGGGGGGGGCACAGATACGCAGTATTTT.

This chain links TRBV10-3 with TRBJ1-3; no reliable D call. Germline CDR1 and CDR2: ENHRY and SYGVKD. The ends were cut back, 5 bases at V and 0 bases at J, with 14 bases in the middle. The CDR3 runs to 16 residues. CDR3 DNA sequence: TGTGCCATCAGTTTGACAATCTCCGTCTCTGGAAACACCATATATTTT. Its protein product is CAISLTISVSGNTIYF.

DNA for the CDR3: TGTGCCAGTAGTATTCACGTCGGGGGAGCCCGTGAAAAACTGTTTTTT. Amino acid sequence: CASSIHVGGAREKLFF. The chain recombines TRBV19 with TRBJ1-4, with D perhaps TRBD1 (5 bases). Germline V gene lookup returns CDR1 LNHDA and CDR2 SQIVND (reference sequence). Trimming took off 3 bases at V and 7 bases at J, with 18 bases between the two ends. CDR3 length: 16 residues. Based on the CDR3 plus reference TRBV19 and TRBJ1-4, the full variable domain is DGGITQSPKYLFRKEGQNVTLSCEQNLNHDAMYWYRQDPGQGLRLIYYSQIVNDFQKGDIAEGYSVSREKKESFPLTVTSAQKNPTAFYLCASSIHVGGAREKLFFGSGTQLSVL.

The chain uses TRBV7-9 and TRBJ1-1; D not certain. Germline CDR1 and CDR2: SEHNR and FQNEAQ (reference sequence). This CDR3 spans 11 amino acids. Deletions cut 5 bases from V and 1 base from J, with 2 bases between. The CDR3 DNA sequence: TGTGCCAGCAGCCAGAACACTGAAGCTTTCTTT. Protein sequence: CASSQNTEAFF.

This clone was detected many times. This chain uses TRBV21-1 with TRBJ2-5; the table calls TRBD2, which could not be checked here. TRBV21-1 is deemed a pseudogene. The CDR3 length is 17 residues. Here the CDR3 reads CASSKETSGGAKETQYF. Here the CDR3 DNA reads TGTGCCAGCAGCAAAGAAACAAGCGGGGGGGCCAAAGAGACCCAGTACTTC.

This chain joins TRBV9 and TRBJ2-3; TRBD1 aligns across 7 bases. This CDR3 has 18 residues. Germline lookup yields CDR1 SGDLS and CDR2 YYNGEE. After removal of 2 bases from V and 0 bases from J, the junction contained 12 bases not matched to a gene. The CDR3 sequence: CASSVPISGTDSTDTQYF. The CDR3 DNA reads TGTGCCAGCAGCGTCCCAATCTCCGGGACAGATAGCACAGATACGCAGTATTTT. Supplemented by reference TRBV9 and TRBJ2-3, the full variable domain reads DSGVTQTPKHLITATGQRVTLRCSPRSGDLSVYWYQQSLDQGLQFLIQYYNGEERAKGNILERFSAQQFPDLHSELNLSSLELGDSALYFCASSVPISGTDSTDTQYFGPGTRLTVL.

V usage is TRBV3-1 (or the pseudogene TRBV3-2) and J usage is TRBJ1-3; 9 bases align to TRBD1. The CDR3 runs to 15 residues. Trimming removed 2 bases from V and 2 bases from J; junction bases left unmatched: 1. Germline V gene data show CDR1 as LGHDT and CDR2 as YNNKEL (reference sequence). This chain's CDR3 is CASSQNRGPGNTIYF. DNA for the CDR3: TGTGCCAGCAGCCAAAACAGGGGGCCTGGAAACACCATATATTTT.

The J gene is TRBJ1-1, the V gene TRBV24-1; no clear D gene. V was trimmed by 10 bases and J by 4 bases, leaving 12 bases between them. CDR3 length: 12 residues. Per the germline V gene, CDR1 is KGHDR and CDR2 is SFDVKD. CDR3 coding DNA: TGTGCCACAAGAGGGTTCGGCACTGAAGCTTTCTTT. Amino acids: CATRGFGTEAFF.